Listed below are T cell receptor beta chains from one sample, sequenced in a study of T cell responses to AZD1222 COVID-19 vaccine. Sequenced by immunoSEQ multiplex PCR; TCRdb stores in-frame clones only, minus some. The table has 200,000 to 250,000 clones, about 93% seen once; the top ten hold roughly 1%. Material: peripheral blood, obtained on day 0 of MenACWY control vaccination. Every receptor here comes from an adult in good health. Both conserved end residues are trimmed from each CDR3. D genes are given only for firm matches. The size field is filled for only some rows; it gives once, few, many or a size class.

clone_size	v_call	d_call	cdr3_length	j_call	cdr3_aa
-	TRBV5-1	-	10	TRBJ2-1	ASRRAYNEQF
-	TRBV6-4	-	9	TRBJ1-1	ASSTGGEAF
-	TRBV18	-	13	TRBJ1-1	ASSPPSRETPEAF
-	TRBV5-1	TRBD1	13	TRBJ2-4	ASSSIQGAKNIQY
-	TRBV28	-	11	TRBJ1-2	AIPTPGFYGYT
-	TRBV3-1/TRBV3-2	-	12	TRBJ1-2	ASLPAGVLWGVT
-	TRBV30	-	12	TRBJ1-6	AWSVEGRGSPLH
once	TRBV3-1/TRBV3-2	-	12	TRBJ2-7	ASSPNNGETEQY
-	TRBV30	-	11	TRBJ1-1	AWMRGGLTEAF
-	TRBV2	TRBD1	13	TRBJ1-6	ASLPGQVTNSPLH
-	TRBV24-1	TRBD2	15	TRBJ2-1	ATSDSPGLAGMGEQF
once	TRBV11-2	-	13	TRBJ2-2	ASSLVTTVGGELF
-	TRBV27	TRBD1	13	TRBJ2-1	ASSKTGTVYNEQF
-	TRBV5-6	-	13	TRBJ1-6	ASSLGVRGDSPLH
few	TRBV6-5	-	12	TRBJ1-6	ASSSTGRNSPLH
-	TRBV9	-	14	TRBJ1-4	ASSLSARGDGEKLF
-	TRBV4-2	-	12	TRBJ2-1	ASSPPAKYNEQF
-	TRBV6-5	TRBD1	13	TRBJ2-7	ASSAPGTVTYEQY
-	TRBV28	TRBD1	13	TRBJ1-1	ASNPMTGTRAEAF
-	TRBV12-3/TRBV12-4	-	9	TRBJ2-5	ASRREYTQY
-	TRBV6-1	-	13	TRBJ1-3	ASSEAGWSGNTIY
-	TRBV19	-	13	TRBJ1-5	ASRFQEVNNQPQH
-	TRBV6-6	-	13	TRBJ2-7	ASSYEEQGLYEQY
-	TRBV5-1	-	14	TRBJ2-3	ASSLARSLHTDTQY
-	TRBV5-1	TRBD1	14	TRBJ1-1	ASSHSDRGGRTEAF
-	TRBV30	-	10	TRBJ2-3	AWMRHTDTQY
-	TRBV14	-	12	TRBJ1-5	ASSPVGFNQPQH
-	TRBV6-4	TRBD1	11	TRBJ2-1	ASSRDRYNEQF
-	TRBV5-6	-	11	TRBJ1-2	ASSRDRSYGYT
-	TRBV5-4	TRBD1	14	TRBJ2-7	ASSLGGQGALYEQY
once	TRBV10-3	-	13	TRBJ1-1	AISDLSTGNTEAF
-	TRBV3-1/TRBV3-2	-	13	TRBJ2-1	ASSQTRNSYNEQF
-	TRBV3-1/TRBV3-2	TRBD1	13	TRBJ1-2	ASSKRQGPPYGYT
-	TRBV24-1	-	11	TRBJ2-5	ATSDGWGETQY
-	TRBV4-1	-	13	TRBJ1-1	ASSVTGLRDTEAF
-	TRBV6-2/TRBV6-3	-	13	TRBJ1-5	ASSYPQAGNQPQH
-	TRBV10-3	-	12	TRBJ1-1	AISEWVDDTEAF
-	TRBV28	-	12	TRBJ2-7	ASSQDRIPYEQY
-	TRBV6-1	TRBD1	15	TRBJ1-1	ASSGDRGRFMNTEAF
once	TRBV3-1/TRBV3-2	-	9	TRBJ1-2	ASSQGFGYT
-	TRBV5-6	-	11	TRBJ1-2	ASSLASNYGYT
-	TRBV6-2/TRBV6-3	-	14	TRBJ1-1	ASSYYVGDQNTEAF
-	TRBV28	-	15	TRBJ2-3	ASELGKRRPSTDTQY
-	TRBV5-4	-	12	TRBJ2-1	ASSFRGWNYVQF
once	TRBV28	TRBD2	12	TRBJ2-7	ASGAGDLPYEQY